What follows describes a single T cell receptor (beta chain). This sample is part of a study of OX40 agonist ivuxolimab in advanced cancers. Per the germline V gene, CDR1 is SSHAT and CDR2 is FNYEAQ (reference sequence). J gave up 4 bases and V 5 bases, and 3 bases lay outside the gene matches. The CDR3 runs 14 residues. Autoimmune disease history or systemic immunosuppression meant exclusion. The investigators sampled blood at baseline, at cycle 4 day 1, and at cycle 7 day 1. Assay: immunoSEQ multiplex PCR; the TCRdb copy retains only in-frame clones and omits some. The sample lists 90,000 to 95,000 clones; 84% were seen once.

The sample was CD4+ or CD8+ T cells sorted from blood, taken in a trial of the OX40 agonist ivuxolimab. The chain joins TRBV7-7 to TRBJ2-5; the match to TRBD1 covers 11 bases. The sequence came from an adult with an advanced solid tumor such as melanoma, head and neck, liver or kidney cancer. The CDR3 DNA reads TGTGCCAGCAGCCCAGGGACAGGGGGAGAGACCCAGTACTTC. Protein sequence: CASSPGTGGETQYF.